This TCR beta chain was documented in a study of T-cell memory formation after mild COVID-19. Findings of the study overall: Of the contracting clones, CD4+ ones lay mainly in CM and EM, and CD8+ ones in EMRA.

Constant-segment primers served in 5'RACE that generated TCR alpha and TCR beta cDNA libraries bearing sample barcodes and UMIs. TCRdb reprocessed the 5' RACE reads with MiXCR, giving one entry per CDR3 protein. In the table there are around 340,000 distinct CDR3 sequences, roughly an eighth of which are singletons. This clonotype was seen a handful of times. Its antigen is not known. V trimming: 5 bases; J trimming: 2 bases; junction bases outside the gene matches: 8. The germline V gene has CDR1 SGHVS and CDR2 FQNEAQ. The CDR3 consists of 16 residues. This TCR derives from a man younger than 35 who had mild COVID-19 (a few samples of this study predate the infection). Cell type and time point are not known. The sequenced sample was PBMCs or a T cell subset sorted from them (not recorded which). The J gene is TRBJ2-1, the V gene TRBV7-8; 8 bases fit TRBD1. CDR3 sequence (DNA): TGTGCCAGCAGCCTTGTGAGGGACAGGCCCTACAATGAGCAGTTCTTC. This translates into CASSLVRDRPYNEQFF.